This entry is about one T cell receptor (beta chain). Its antigen is unknown. The sample holds no much larger clone one base away, and base qualities are not on file. This sample stems from a study of STAT3 mutations in large granular lymphocyte leukemia (dated by TCRdb to about 2019). At the level of the whole study: About half of the T-LGLL patients who underwent longitudinal sequencing carried canonical activating STAT3 mutations. One or more immunosuppressive therapy regimens were given to more than half of T-LGLL patients, and hematologic response was seen in about 36% of the treated patients. Patients with T-cell large granular lymphocyte leukemia underwent serial deep sequencing of TCRbeta CDR3 and STAT3 to reconstruct clonal hierarchy and dynamics. From an initial cohort of hundreds of LGL patients, roughly 17 representative T-LGLL cases were chosen for longitudinal sequencing of TCRbeta and STAT3. As controls within the study, a couple of patients with natural killer LGL leukemia were also sequenced longitudinally. Patients were sequenced at 3 to 5 time points on average, with the number of samplings per patient ranging from 2 to 8.

DNA was extracted from blood mononuclear cells, with the same DNA used for both TCR and STAT3 sequencing. Trimmed from V: 4 bases; trimmed from J: 2 bases; junction bases lacking a gene match: 7. The germline V gene encodes CDR1 MDHEN and CDR2 SYDVKM. The CDR3 runs 15 amino acids, cysteine and phenylalanine included. Only the CDR3 part of the read is kept: 45 bases, read in frame from the first base. TCRbeta libraries were sequenced on an Illumina MiSeq, and an average of about 40,773 productive templates per sample was obtained. TCRbeta CDR3 libraries were generated with the immunoSEQ assay using multiplex PCR amplification. As for the authors' bioinformatics: Repertoire diversity was calculated as previously defined, with values near 0 taken to indicate extremely monoclonal samples. The clones in this table, taken by TCRdb from immuneACCESS, are in-frame only. Not every clone is retained; where verified, under half of the shortfall comes from an unresolved V gene, and the cause of the rest is unknown. The V and J calls and clone size come from that table; D and trimming were worked out from the DNA. A total of over 30,000 clones appear in this sample, 88% of them only once. The top ten clonotypes cover more than 0.4% of the sample.

What the research found in general, with its limitations: Persisting codominant clonotypes in some patients meant a small but highly pathogenic clone may have been missed. All T-LGLL patients had at least one immunodominant TCRbeta clonotype, and roughly half had multiple immunodominant subclonotypes. Several patients had a dominant TCR clone burden greater than the STAT3 mutant burden, which suggests that the STAT3 mutation arose secondarily within a clone that had already expanded. The linking of therapy response to changes in TCR clonal burden was complicated by variable intervals between samplings and differing treatment regimens. TCR clonotype switching after therapy was observed in 6 of 18 patients, and all newly emerging clones were found to be STAT3 wild type. Because no samples were available when a clone first appeared, clonal expansion had to be inferred from samplings taken at other points.

Material: PBMCs. The rearranged chain carries TRBV28 and TRBJ1-2, and 7 junctional nucleotides match TRBD1. The receptor's source is a human donor with T large granular lymphocyte leukemia. Some clones in this sample may be carry-over from other donors' samples. The bases are TGTGCCAGCAGTTCTCCGGGACAGTTGAACTATGGCTACACCTTC. Its translation is CASSSPGQLNYGYTF.